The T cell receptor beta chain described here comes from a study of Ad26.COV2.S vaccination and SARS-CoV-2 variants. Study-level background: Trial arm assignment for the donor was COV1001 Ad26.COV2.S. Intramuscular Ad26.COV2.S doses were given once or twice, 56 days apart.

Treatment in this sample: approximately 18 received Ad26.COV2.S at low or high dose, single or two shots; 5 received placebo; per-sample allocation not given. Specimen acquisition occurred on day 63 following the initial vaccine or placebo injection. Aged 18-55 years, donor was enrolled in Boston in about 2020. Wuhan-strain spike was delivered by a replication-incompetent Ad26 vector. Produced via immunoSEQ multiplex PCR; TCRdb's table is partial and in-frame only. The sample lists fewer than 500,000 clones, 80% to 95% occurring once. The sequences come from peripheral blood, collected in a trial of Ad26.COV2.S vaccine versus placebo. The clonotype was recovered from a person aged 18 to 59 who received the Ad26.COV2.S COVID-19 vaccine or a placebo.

DNA for the CDR3: TGCGCCAGCAGCTTGGATACAGCGACAGATACGCAGTATTTT. This gives the protein CASSLDTATDTQYF. The gene calls are TRBV5-1 and TRBJ2-3; D gene unclear. This CDR3 region has 14 residues. The germline V and J ends were trimmed by 0 bases and 3 bases, with 8 bases remaining between them. Germline loops: CDR1 SGHRS, CDR2 YFSETQ.